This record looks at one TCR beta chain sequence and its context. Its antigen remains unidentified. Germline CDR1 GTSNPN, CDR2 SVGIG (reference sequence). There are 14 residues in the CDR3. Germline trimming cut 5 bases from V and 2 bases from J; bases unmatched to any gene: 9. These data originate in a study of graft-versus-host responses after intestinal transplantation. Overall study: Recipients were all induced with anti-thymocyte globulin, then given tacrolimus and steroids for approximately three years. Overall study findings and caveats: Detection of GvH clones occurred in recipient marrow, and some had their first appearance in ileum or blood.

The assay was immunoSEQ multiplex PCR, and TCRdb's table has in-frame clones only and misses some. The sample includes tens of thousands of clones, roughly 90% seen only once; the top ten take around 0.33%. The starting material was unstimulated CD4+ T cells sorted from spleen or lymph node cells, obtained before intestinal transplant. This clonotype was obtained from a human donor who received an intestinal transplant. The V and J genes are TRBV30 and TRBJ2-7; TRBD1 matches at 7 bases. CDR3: CAWHPQGFAYEQYF. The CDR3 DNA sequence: TGTGCCTGGCACCCACAGGGGTTCGCCTACGAGCAGTACTTC.